These 31 T cell receptor beta chains were all obtained from the same sample, sequenced in a study of cytomegalovirus exposure and HLA in healthy donors. The PCR contained 60 Vbeta and 13 Jbeta primers. Libraries were prepared by immunoSEQ multiplex PCR; TCRdb keeps only in-frame clonotypes and omits some of them. The listing records about 150,000 clones. The sequenced material came from PBMCs. These receptors originate from a woman aged 45-59 years in good health and CMV-seronegative.

The chain recombines TRBV2 with TRBJ1-6; 8 bases are a match to TRBD1. The CDR3 runs 13 residues. The germline CDR1 and CDR2 sequences are SNHLY and FYNNEI. V lost 4 bases and J lost 11; bases outside the gene matches: 4. For the CDR3, the DNA is TGTGCCAGCAGTGGACAGGGGCTTCCACCCCTCCACTTT. It specifies CASSGQGLPPLHF.

The chain employs TRBV5-1 and TRBJ2-1; TRBD2 aligns across 11 bases. With V trimmed by 4 bases and J by 5 bases, 5 bases remained unmatched. Per the germline V gene, CDR1 is SGHRS and CDR2 is YFSETQ. The CDR3 consists of 15 residues. The CDR3 spells CASSGGTSGNNEQFF. Written as DNA, the CDR3 is TGCGCCAGCAGCGGAGGGACTAGCGGAAACAATGAGCAGTTCTTC.

The rearrangement joins TRBV7-2 to TRBJ2-5; D is perhaps TRBD1 (5 bases). Between the trimmed V and J ends, which lost 4 bases and 5 bases, there was a span of 14 bases. The CDR3 has 14 amino acids. CDR1 SGHTA and CDR2 FQGNSA come from the germline V gene. CDR3 protein: CASSSPPTVETQYF. The CDR3 DNA is TGTGCCAGCAGCTCCCCCCCGACAGTTGAGACCCAGTACTTC. The entire variable domain, with the rest obtained from reference TRBV7-2 and TRBJ2-5, is as follows: GAGVSQSPSNKVTEKGKDVELRCDPISGHTALYWYRQSLGQGLEFLIYFQGNSAPDKSGLPSDRFSAERTGGSVSTLTIQRTQQEDSAVYLCASSSPPTVETQYFGPGTRLLVL.

The chain uses TRBV5-8 and TRBJ2-6; possible D gene TRBD1, 6 bases. The CDR3 sequence is 15 residues long. Trimming removed 5 bases at V and 0 bases at J, with 9 bases between. The V gene's germline CDR1 is SGHTS and CDR2 YDEGEE. For the CDR3, the DNA is TGTGCCAGCAGAACCAGGGGCTCTGGGGCCAACGTCCTGACTTTC. It yields the protein CASRTRGSGANVLTF.

V usage is TRBV28 and J usage is TRBJ1-5, with D possibly matching TRBD1 (5 bases). V lost 5 bases and J lost 6, with 17 bases in between. Germline V CDR1 and CDR2: MDHEN, SYDVKM. The length of the CDR3 is 15 residues. CDR3 nucleotides: TGTGCCAGCAGTCCCGGGGGTCTCGGGGGTCAGCCCCAGCATTTT. Amino acids: CASSPGGLGGQPQHF.

The J gene is TRBJ2-1, the V gene TRBV30; D is possibly TRBD2 (6 bases). Trimming took 2 bases from V and 9 from J, leaving 8 bases between them. CDR1 and CDR2 from the germline V gene are GTSNPN and SVGIG (reference sequence). The CDR3 has 11 amino acids. This chain's CDR3 is CAWSRRGEQFF. CDR3 sequence (DNA): TGTGCCTGGAGTAGGCGGGGTGAGCAGTTCTTC.

The chain joins TRBV11-3 to TRBJ2-1; maybe TRBD1 (6 bases). Germline loops: CDR1 SGHNT, CDR2 YENEEA. The CDR3 is made up of 15 amino acids. Trimming took off 5 bases at V and 2 bases at J, with 13 bases between the two ends. CDR3 nucleotide sequence: TGTGCCAGCAGCCGGACAGAATCACCCTACAATGAGCAGTTCTTC. Translated: CASSRTESPYNEQFF.

The rearrangement joins TRBV6-6 to TRBJ1-2; 10 nucleotides agree with TRBD1. The germline CDR1 and CDR2 sequences are MNHNY and SVGAGI (reference sequence). The V and J ends lost 8 bases and 4 bases, in that order; junction bases with no gene match: 10. CDR3 length: 15 amino acids. DNA for the CDR3: TGTGCCAGCGAGTGGGCAGGGACAGGGGCCTATGGCTACACCTTC. Amino acid sequence: CASEWAGTGAYGYTF.

V is TRBV6-5 and J is TRBJ2-7; weak D call: TRBD2 (5 bases). CDR3 length: 12 residues. Germline CDR1 reads MNHEY; CDR2 reads SVGAGI. Trimming removed 8 bases from V and 1 base from J, with 9 bases in between. The CDR3 is CASGRESYEQYF. CDR3 coding DNA: TGTGCCAGCGGTAGGGAGTCCTACGAGCAGTACTTC.

The chain recombines TRBV5-1 with TRBJ2-1, with 14 bases lining up with TRBD2. The V gene end was trimmed by 0 bases and the J gene end by 8 bases; junction bases not matched to a gene: 7. The CDR3 has 17 amino acids. Germline V lookup: CDR1 SGHRS, CDR2 YFSETQ. This CDR3 is CASSLATSGGAGDEQFF. The CDR3 DNA is TGCGCCAGCAGCTTGGCGACTAGCGGGGGGGCGGGGGATGAGCAGTTCTTC.

Here the CDR3 reads CASTGGGGGRTEAFF. The CDR3 nucleotides are TGTGCCAGTACAGGGGGCGGAGGAGGAAGGACTGAAGCTTTCTTT. V and J are TRBV2 and TRBJ1-1; TRBD1 matches at 9 bases. V lost 9 bases to trimming and J lost 5 bases; unmatched junction nucleotides: 13. CDR3 length equals 15 residues. The germline gives CDR1 SNHLY, CDR2 FYNNEI.

This chain joins TRBV19 and TRBJ1-1, with D perhaps matching TRBD1 (5 bases). The germline gives CDR1 LNHDA, CDR2 SQIVND (reference sequence). The CDR3 consists of 16 residues. Trimming left V 5 bases short and J 2 bases short, with 18 bases between. Here the CDR3 reads CASSLRRGTANTEAFF. CDR3 sequence (DNA): TGTGCCAGTAGTCTCAGAAGGGGCACGGCTAACACTGAAGCTTTCTTT.

V usage is TRBV18 and J usage is TRBJ1-5; tentatively, D is TRBD1 (5 bases). The V gene's germline CDR1 is KGHSH and CDR2 LQKENI. V was shortened by 2 bases and J by 2 bases, with 10 bases between the two germline ends. The CDR3 is 15 amino acids. The CDR3 region is CASSPAGIGNQPQHF. The CDR3 DNA follows: TGTGCCAGCTCACCAGCAGGGATCGGCAATCAGCCCCAGCATTTT.

This chain uses TRBV14 with TRBJ1-2; TRBD1 agrees at 11 bases. The CDR3 runs 15 residues. Germline V CDR1 and CDR2: SGHDN, FVKESK. V shed 4 bases, J shed 5 bases, and the junction held 6 bases outside the gene matches. CDR3 residues: CASSLTGTGGYGYTF. CDR3 bases: TGTGCCAGCAGCCTAACCGGGACAGGGGGGTATGGCTACACCTTC.

V and J are TRBV5-6 and TRBJ2-5; D gene ambiguous. The V and J ends lost 4 bases and 3 bases respectively, with 4 bases between them. The CDR3 length is 11 residues. Germline CDR1 SGHDT, CDR2 YYEEEE. DNA of the CDR3: TGTGCCAGCAGCCGGGAAGAGACCCAGTACTTC. The encoded protein is CASSREETQYF. Full variable domain (rest looked up from reference TRBV5-6 and TRBJ2-5): DAGVTQSPTHLIKTRGQQVTLRCSPKSGHDTVSWYQQALGQGPQFIFQYYEEEERQRGNFPDRFSGHQFPNYSSELNVNALLLGDSALYLCASSREETQYFGPGTRLLVL.

This chain uses TRBV21-1 with TRBJ1-5. TRBV21-1 is annotated as a pseudogene. The CDR3 is 16 amino acids. The CDR3: CASSLRRRRLNQPQHF. CDR3 nucleotide sequence: TGTGCCAGCAGCCTCCGGAGAAGGAGGCTCAATCAGCCCCAGCATTTT.

This sequence joins TRBV28 and TRBJ2-3; 9 positions agree with TRBD2. The CDR3 sequence is 17 residues long. Germline V gene lookup returns CDR1 MDHEN and CDR2 SYDVKM. V lost 5 bases and J lost 4; bases outside the gene matches: 13. In DNA form, the CDR3 reads TGTGCCAGCAGTCCTCTACGGGCTAGCGGGAATGCAGATACGCAGTATTTT. Its protein product is CASSPLRASGNADTQYF.

V gene TRBV6-1 combines with J gene TRBJ1-1; 7 positions match TRBD1. The CDR3 extends over 12 amino acids. CDR1 and CDR2 from the germline V gene are MNHNS and SASEGT. V dropped 6 bases and J dropped 10; count of bases not matched to a gene: 8. The CDR3 nucleotides read TGTGCCAGCAGGGAGGGGGCAGGTGGAGCTTTCTTT. Translated: CASREGAGGAFF.

The chain links TRBV27 to TRBJ2-7; possibly TRBD2 for D (6 bases). Germline V CDR1 and CDR2: MNHEY, SMNVEV (reference sequence). This CDR3 is built from 15 residues. V lost 1 base to trimming and J lost 7 bases, with 17 bases between them. CDR3 DNA sequence: TGTGCCAGCAGTTTATTGGGGCAGGGAGGAAAGGAGCAGTACTTC. This sequence encodes CASSLLGQGGKEQYF.

V and J are TRBV6-4 and TRBJ1-5, with 8 bases that match TRBD1. The CDR3 consists of 15 residues. With 7 bases clipped from V and 6 bases from J, the junction kept 11 bases outside the gene matches. Germline V gene lookup returns CDR1 MRHNA and CDR2 SNTAGT. The CDR3 region has the DNA TGTGCCAGCACCAGGACAGGGCAGGGAGGTCAGCCCCAGCATTTT. The encoded protein is CASTRTGQGGQPQHF.

V and J are TRBV9 and TRBJ1-6, with D maybe TRBD1 (6 bases). This CDR3 has 15 residues. Trimming stripped 3 bases from V and 6 bases from J, with 13 bases between. Germline V gene lookup returns CDR1 SGDLS and CDR2 YYNGEE. CDR3 in amino acids: CASSAQGQRNSPLHF. The CDR3 DNA is TGTGCCAGCAGCGCGCAGGGGCAACGTAATTCACCCCTCCACTTT.

The V call is TRBV12-5, the J call TRBJ2-3, with 10 bases aligning to TRBD2. The CDR3 sequence is 16 residues long. Germline CDR1 and CDR2: LGHNT and FRNRAP. V trimming: 0 bases; J trimming: 3 bases; junction bases outside the gene matches: 3. CDR3 DNA: TGTGCTAGTGGTTTGGTGACTAGCGGGCAAACAGATACGCAGTATTTT. Translation: CASGLVTSGQTDTQYF. The full variable domain, completed using reference TRBV12-5 and TRBJ2-3, is DARVTQTPRHKVTEMGQEVTMRCQPILGHNTVFWYRQTMMQGLELLAYFRNRAPLDDSGMPKDRFSAEMPDATLATLKIQPSEPRDSAVYFCASGLVTSGQTDTQYFGPGTRLTVL.

This chain connects TRBV5-1 to TRBJ2-7; a weak D match, TRBD1 (7 bases). V was trimmed by 2 bases and J by 5 bases, leaving 11 bases between them. The CDR3 is 13 residues long. Per the germline V gene, CDR1 is SGHRS and CDR2 is YFSETQ. As DNA, the CDR3 is TGCGCCAGCAGCTTCCCAGGGGGGAACGAGCAGTACTTC. It codes for CASSFPGGNEQYF.

V usage is TRBV19 and J usage is TRBJ2-2; 9 bases line up with TRBD2. The CDR3 spans 17 residues. The germline gives CDR1 LNHDA, CDR2 SQIVND (reference sequence). Trimming took 7 bases from V and 5 from J; bases not matched to a gene: 14. The CDR3 DNA is TGTGCCAGTAAGGAACTAGCGGGCCCCATGAGGACCGGGGAGCTGTTTTTT. It translates to CASKELAGPMRTGELFF. The entire variable domain, with the rest obtained from reference TRBV19 and TRBJ2-2, is as follows: DGGITQSPKYLFRKEGQNVTLSCEQNLNHDAMYWYRQDPGQGLRLIYYSQIVNDFQKGDIAEGYSVSREKKESFPLTVTSAQKNPTAFYLCASKELAGPMRTGELFFGEGSRLTVL.

This chain joins TRBV15 and TRBJ2-1, with 9 bases lining up with TRBD2. CDR3 length: 15 amino acids. With V trimmed by 3 bases and J by 7 bases, 7 bases remained unmatched. Germline V CDR1 and CDR2: LNHNV, YYDKDF (reference sequence). As DNA, the CDR3 is TGTGCCACCAGCAGGCCTGGCGGGAGGGCTAATGAGCAGTTCTTC. Translation gives CATSRPGGRANEQFF.

The chain recombines TRBV9 with TRBJ2-6; no firm D call. CDR1 SGDLS and CDR2 YYNGEE come from the germline V gene. Trimming stripped 5 bases from V and 0 bases from J, with 9 bases between. The CDR3 length is 15 residues. CDR3 bases: TGTGCCAGCAGATTGGGCGACTCTGGGGCCAACGTCCTGACTTTC. Its translation: CASRLGDSGANVLTF.

The V gene is TRBV18, the J gene TRBJ2-3; tentative D call: TRBD2 (5 bases). Trimming took off 3 bases at V and 2 bases at J, with 18 bases between the two ends. Germline CDR1 is KGHSH and CDR2 is LQKENI. The CDR3 is 17 amino acids. The CDR3 sequence: CASSPLRNGLITDTQYF. The CDR3 nucleotides read TGTGCCAGCTCACCTTTACGAAATGGACTGATCACAGATACGCAGTATTTT.

The chain uses TRBV5-4 and TRBJ2-7; 14 positions match TRBD2. Losses at the gene ends were 3 bases for V and 0 bases for J; bases not matched to a gene: 2. This CDR3 is built from 16 residues. Looked up from germline, CDR1 is SGHNT and CDR2 is YYREEE (reference sequence). Here the CDR3 DNA reads TGTGCCAGCAGCTGGACTAGCGGGGGGCTCTCCTACGAGCAGTACTTC. Protein: CASSWTSGGLSYEQYF. The full variable domain, its missing parts supplied by reference TRBV5-4 and TRBJ2-7, is ETGVTQSPTHLIKTRGQQVTLRCSSQSGHNTVSWYQQALGQGPQFIFQYYREEENGRGNFPPRFSGLQFPNYSSELNVNALELDDSALYLCASSWTSGGLSYEQYFGPGTRLTVT.

The gene calls are TRBV6-5 and TRBJ2-7; 7 bases align to TRBD1. From germline, CDR1 is MNHEY and CDR2 SVGAGI. V shed 6 bases, J shed 3 bases, and the junction held 8 bases outside the gene matches. The CDR3 runs 14 residues. The CDR3 spells CASSPGTDLYEQYF. The DNA of the CDR3 is TGTGCCAGCAGCCCCGGGACAGACCTCTACGAGCAGTACTTC.

J is TRBJ1-2 and V is TRBV6-5; perhaps TRBD1 as D (6 bases). The V and J ends lost 2 bases and 7 bases respectively, with 14 bases between them. CDR1 and CDR2 (germline): MNHEY, SVGAGI. The CDR3 consists of 14 residues. This chain's CDR3 is CASSYEQGFRGYTF. DNA of the CDR3: TGTGCCAGCAGTTACGAACAGGGCTTTCGTGGCTACACCTTC.

This chain links TRBV19 with TRBJ1-5; D is ambiguous. From germline, CDR1 is LNHDA and CDR2 SQIVND (reference sequence). V lost 9 bases, J lost 9 bases, and 21 bases lay in between. The CDR3 sequence is 14 residues long. The CDR3 loop is CASRPGRQHGPQHF. The CDR3 DNA reads as TGTGCCAGCCGACCTGGGCGCCAACATGGGCCCCAGCATTTT.